This TCR beta chain was found in a study of blood T cell repertoires in COVID-19. The CDR3 loop spans 16 amino acids. The V and J ends lost 0 bases and 0 bases respectively, with 8 bases between them. Germline CDR1 is MGHRA and CDR2 is YSYEKL. Data came from immunoSEQ multiplex PCR; TCRdb stores just in-frame clones and leaves some out. The sample yields around 350,000 clones, around 90% seen once. The rearrangement uses TRBV4-1 and TRBJ2-2; unclear D gene. Sequencing was performed on peripheral blood. The receptor was derived from a human donor in a cohort sampled during active COVID-19. CDR3 sequence (DNA): TGCGCCAGCAGCCAAGATCGTAGAACGAACACCGGGGAGCTGTTTTTT. It specifies CASSQDRRTNTGELFF.